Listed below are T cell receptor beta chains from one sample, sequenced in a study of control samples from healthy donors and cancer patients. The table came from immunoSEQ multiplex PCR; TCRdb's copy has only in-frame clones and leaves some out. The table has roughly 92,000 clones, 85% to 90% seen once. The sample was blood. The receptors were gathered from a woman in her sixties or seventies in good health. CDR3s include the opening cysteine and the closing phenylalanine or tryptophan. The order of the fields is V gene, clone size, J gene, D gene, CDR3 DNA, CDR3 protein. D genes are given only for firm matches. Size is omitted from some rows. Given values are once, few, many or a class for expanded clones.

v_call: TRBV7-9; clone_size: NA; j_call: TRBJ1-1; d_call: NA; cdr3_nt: TGTGCCAGCAGCTTCCGGACCATGACGGAAGCTTTCTTT; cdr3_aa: CASSFRTMTEAFF
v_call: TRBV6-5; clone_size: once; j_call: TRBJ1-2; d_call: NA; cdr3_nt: TGTGCCAGCAGTTACTTCTTGAGCAGCTCTAACTATGGCTACACCTTC; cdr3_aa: CASSYFLSSSNYGYTF
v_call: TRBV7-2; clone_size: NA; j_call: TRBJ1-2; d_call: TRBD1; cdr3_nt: TGTGCCAGCAGCTTAAGGGGACAGGGGGCGTTAGGCTACACCTTC; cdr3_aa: CASSLRGQGALGYTF
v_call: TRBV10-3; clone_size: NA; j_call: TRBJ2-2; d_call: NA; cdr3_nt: TGTGCCATCAGTGAACGCGGACAGCGGAACACCGGGGAGCTGTTTTTT; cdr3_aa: CAISERGQRNTGELFF
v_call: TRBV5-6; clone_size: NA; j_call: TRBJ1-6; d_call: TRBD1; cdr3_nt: TGTGCCAGCAGTCGGGACAGGGTGACACCCCTCCACTTT; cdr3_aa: CASSRDRVTPLHF
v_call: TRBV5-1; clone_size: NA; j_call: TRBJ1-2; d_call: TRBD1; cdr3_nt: TGCGCCAGCAGCTTGGCCCAGGGGGTGTATGGCTACACCTTC; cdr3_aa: CASSLAQGVYGYTF
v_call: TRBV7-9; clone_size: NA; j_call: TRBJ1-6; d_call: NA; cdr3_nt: TGTGCCCTCGGAGGAAATTCACCCCTCCACTTT; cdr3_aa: CALGGNSPLHF
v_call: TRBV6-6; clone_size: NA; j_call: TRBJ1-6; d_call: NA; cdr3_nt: TGTGCCAGCAGGCCCTCGGACGGTTTCGGGTCACCCCTCCACTTT; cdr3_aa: CASRPSDGFGSPLHF
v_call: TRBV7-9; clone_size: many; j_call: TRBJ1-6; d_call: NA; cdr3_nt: TGTGCCAGCAGCCAATCGACGGGATATTCACCCCTCCACTTT; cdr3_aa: CASSQSTGYSPLHF
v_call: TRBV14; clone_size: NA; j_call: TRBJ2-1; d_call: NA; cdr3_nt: TGTGCCAGCAGCCATCGGGTCACGACAAAATACAATGAGCAGTTCTTC; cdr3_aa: CASSHRVTTKYNEQFF
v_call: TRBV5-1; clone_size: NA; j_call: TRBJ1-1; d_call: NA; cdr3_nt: TGCGCCAGCAGCTTGGGTCAGGAGACTAGAGCTTTCTTT; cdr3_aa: CASSLGQETRAFF
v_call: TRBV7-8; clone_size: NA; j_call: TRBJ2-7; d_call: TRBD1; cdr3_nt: TGTGCCAGCAGGCGTCGACAGGGACAGAACTACGAGCAGTACTTC; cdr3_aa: CASRRRQGQNYEQYF
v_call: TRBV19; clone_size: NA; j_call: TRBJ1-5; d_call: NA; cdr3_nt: TGTGCCAGTAGTATAGGGGTATGGGGCAGGGAGTATCCCCAGCATTTT; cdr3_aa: CASSIGVWGREYPQHF
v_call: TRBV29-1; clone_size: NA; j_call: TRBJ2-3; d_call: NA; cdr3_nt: TGCAGCGTTGATGAGTCCACAGATACGCAGTATTTT; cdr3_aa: CSVDESTDTQYF
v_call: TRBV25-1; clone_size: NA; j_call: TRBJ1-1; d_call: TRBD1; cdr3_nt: TGTGCCAGCAGTGAGCGACAGGGTGGTGAAGCTTTCTTT; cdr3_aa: CASSERQGGEAFF
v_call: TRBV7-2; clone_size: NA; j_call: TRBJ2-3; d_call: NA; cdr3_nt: TGTGCCAGCAGCTTAGAGTGGGGTCCCCCAGATACGCAGTATTTT; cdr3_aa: CASSLEWGPPDTQYF